A selection of T cell receptor beta chains follows, all from one sample in a study of shared clonotypes between healthy human individuals. The repertoire was sequenced with immunoSEQ multiplex PCR; TCRdb's copy has only in-frame clones and lacks some. The data hold more than 400,000 clones, with about 78% observed a single time. The sequenced material came from PBMCs. The source is a woman aged 40 to 50 in good health. Some clones in this sample may be carry-over from other donors' samples. The CDR3 runs from the conserved cysteine through the conserved F or W. A D gene is named only where the DNA matches it firmly. A clone size is listed for some rows: how often the clone was seen (once, few, many), or a class if it is expanded.

clone size,D gene,J gene,V gene,CDR3 protein,CDR3 DNA
once,NA,TRBJ2-7,TRBV19,CASSILGGLYEQYF,TGTGCCAGTAGTATTTTAGGGGGGCTCTACGAGCAGTACTTC
NA,NA,TRBJ2-7,TRBV25-1,CASSLGDLAGGYEQYF,TGTGCCAGCAGCCTTGGGGACCTAGCAGGAGGCTACGAGCAGTACTTC
NA,NA,TRBJ1-5,TRBV2,CASAQNSNQPQHF,TGTGCCAGTGCACAAAATAGCAATCAGCCCCAGCATTTT
NA,TRBD2,TRBJ2-2,TRBV6-7,CASSYPESGMTKAHPGELFF,TGTGCCAGCAGTTACCCGGAGAGCGGGATGACTAAGGCCCACCCCGGGGAGCTGTTTTTT
NA,NA,TRBJ1-2,TRBV6-6,CASSTGHHGDGYTF,TGTGCCAGCAGTACCGGCCATCATGGGGACGGCTACACCTTC
NA,NA,TRBJ2-3,TRBV7-2,CASSLAADPTDTQYF,TGTGCCAGCAGCTTAGCAGCAGATCCCACAGATACGCAGTATTTT
NA,TRBD1,TRBJ2-7,TRBV30,CAWGINRGARSYEQYF,TGTGCCTGGGGAATAAACAGGGGCGCCCGCAGTTACGAGCAGTACTTC
NA,NA,TRBJ2-1,TRBV7-6,CASSLEFGGNEQFF,TGTGCCAGCAGCTTAGAATTTGGTGGCAATGAGCAGTTCTTC
NA,TRBD1,TRBJ1-1,TRBV7-9,CASSLRGLGTEAFF,TGTGCCAGCAGCTTGAGGGGGCTGGGGACTGAAGCTTTCTTT
NA,NA,TRBJ2-6,TRBV21-1,CASSKAGQPYSGANVLTF,TGTGCCAGCAGCAAAGCGGGCCAGCCCTACTCTGGGGCCAACGTCCTGACTTTC
NA,NA,TRBJ1-5,TRBV6-1,CASSLRPPNQPQHF,TGTGCCAGCAGCCTGAGGCCCCCCAATCAGCCCCAGCATTTT
NA,NA,TRBJ1-5,TRBV27,CASSPKKGVHQPQHF,TGTGCCAGCAGCCCAAAGAAAGGGGTCCATCAGCCCCAGCATTTT
NA,NA,TRBJ1-1,TRBV5-1,CASSLNGWSTEAFF,TGCGCCAGCAGCTTAAACGGTTGGAGCACTGAAGCTTTCTTT
NA,TRBD1,TRBJ1-5,TRBV28,CASSPPRQGLGQPQHF,TGTGCCAGCAGTCCCCCGCGACAGGGGCTGGGTCAGCCCCAGCATTTT
once,NA,TRBJ1-2,TRBV27,CASSLLGADGYTF,TGTGCCAGCAGTTTATTAGGGGCGGATGGCTACACCTTC
once,NA,TRBJ2-5,TRBV2,CASSEARGATETQYF,TGTGCCAGCAGTGAAGCGCGGGGAGCGACAGAGACCCAGTACTTC
few,TRBD2,TRBJ2-3,TRBV7-6,CASSRLAGGLTDTQYF,TGTGCCAGCAGTAGACTAGCGGGAGGTCTCACAGATACGCAGTATTTT
NA,NA,TRBJ2-1,TRBV4-2,CASSQSPGVSYNEQFF,TGTGCCAGCAGCCAGTCGCCTGGGGTTTCCTACAATGAGCAGTTCTTC
NA,NA,TRBJ2-1,TRBV2,CASSEDPPNEQFF,TGTGCCAGCAGTGAGGACCCTCCCAATGAGCAGTTCTTC
once,NA,TRBJ2-3,TRBV7-2,CASSLVAFTDTQYF,TGTGCCAGCAGCCTGGTGGCATTCACAGATACGCAGTATTTT
NA,NA,TRBJ1-2,TRBV28,CASSLRSPYGYTF,TGTGCCAGCAGTTTAAGGAGTCCATATGGCTACACCTTC
NA,TRBD2,TRBJ2-1,TRBV11-2,CASSLEGTSGKYNEQFF,TGTGCCAGCAGCTTAGAAGGTACTAGCGGGAAATACAATGAGCAGTTCTTC
NA,TRBD1,TRBJ2-7,TRBV6-4,CASSWQQGAFGYEQYF,TGTGCCAGCAGTTGGCAACAGGGGGCGTTTGGTTACGAGCAGTACTTC
NA,TRBD1,TRBJ2-1,TRBV5-4,CASSLRGTGERDEQFF,TGTGCCAGCAGCTTACGGGGGACAGGGGAAAGGGATGAGCAGTTCTTC
NA,NA,TRBJ2-7,TRBV7-2,CASSIGGSSYEQYF,TGTGCCAGCAGCATAGGGGGGAGCTCCTACGAGCAGTACTTC
NA,TRBD1,TRBJ1-2,TRBV4-1,CASSQPTGVSYGYTF,TGCGCCAGCAGCCAACCGACAGGGGTAAGCTATGGCTACACCTTC
NA,TRBD2,TRBJ2-2,TRBV4-1,CASSTPGLEQPGELFF,TGCGCCAGCAGCACACCGGGACTAGAGCAACCCGGGGAGCTGTTTTTT
NA,TRBD2,TRBJ2-1,TRBV28,CASSLETSAGEQFF,TGTGCCAGCAGTCTCGAGACTAGCGCGGGCGAGCAGTTCTTC
NA,NA,TRBJ2-1,TRBV7-2,CASSLGWAPDEQFF,TGTGCCAGCAGCTTAGGTTGGGCCCCAGATGAGCAGTTCTTC
NA,NA,TRBJ1-2,TRBV5-1,CASSLASGDGYTF,TGCGCCAGCAGCTTGGCATCAGGGGATGGCTACACCTTC
NA,NA,TRBJ2-7,TRBV5-1,CASSRGGPSYGQYF,TGCGCCAGCAGCAGGGGGGGGCCCTCCTACGGGCAGTACTTC
NA,NA,TRBJ1-2,TRBV6-1,CASSPSNYGYTF,TGTGCCAGCAGCCCGAGTAACTATGGCTACACCTTC
NA,TRBD2,TRBJ2-2,TRBV5-8,CASSLLGLAEADTGELFF,TGTGCCAGCAGTCTTCTGGGACTAGCGGAGGCGGACACCGGGGAGCTGTTTTTT
once,NA,TRBJ2-7,TRBV28,CASRRSGAPYEQYF,TGTGCCAGCAGGCGGTCGGGGGCTCCTTACGAGCAGTACTTC
NA,NA,TRBJ2-1,TRBV7-2,CASSYYGYSYNEQFF,TGTGCCAGCAGCTATTACGGTTACTCCTACAATGAGCAGTTCTTC
NA,NA,TRBJ2-3,TRBV5-1,CASSFGDQGFADTQYF,TGCGCCAGCAGCTTTGGAGATCAGGGGTTCGCAGATACGCAGTATTTT
NA,TRBD2,TRBJ2-7,TRBV6-6,CASSYSYTSGMPEQYF,TGTGCCAGCAGTTACAGTTATACTAGCGGGATGCCCGAGCAGTACTTC
NA,NA,TRBJ2-5,TRBV11-3,CASSHSGRGEQYF,TGTGCCAGCAGCCACTCAGGGCGCGGGGAGCAGTACTTC
NA,NA,TRBJ1-6,TRBV5-6,CASSYDINSSPLHF,TGTGCCAGCAGCTACGATATAAACAGTTCACCCCTCCACTTT
NA,NA,TRBJ2-5,TRBV23-1,CASTQGREETQYF,TGCGCCAGCACCCAAGGGAGAGAAGAGACCCAGTACTTC
NA,NA,TRBJ2-2,TRBV6-6,CASSYSGIGELFF,TGTGCCAGCAGTTACTCAGGGATCGGGGAGCTGTTTTTT
NA,TRBD1,TRBJ1-3,TRBV30,CAWSGGQGVGNTIYF,TGTGCCTGGAGCGGGGGACAGGGGGTGGGAAACACCATATATTTT